This TCR beta chain was captured by sequencing in a study of blood T cell repertoires in COVID-19. The CDR3 spans 14 residues. V shed 2 bases, J shed 8 bases, and the junction held 8 bases outside the gene matches. The germline V gene encodes CDR1 KGHSH and CDR2 LQKENI. The method was immunoSEQ multiplex PCR; TCRdb's version includes in-frame clones alone and lacks a portion of them. The data hold over 65,000 clones, with around four fifths observed a single time. The sequenced sample was peripheral blood. This clonotype was obtained from an elderly man with active or convalescent COVID-19. This sequence joins TRBV18 and TRBJ1-2, with 7 nucleotides matching TRBD1. CDR3 region: CASSPDRETGGYTF. CDR3 DNA: TGTGCCAGCTCACCAGACAGGGAGACGGGCGGCTACACCTTC.